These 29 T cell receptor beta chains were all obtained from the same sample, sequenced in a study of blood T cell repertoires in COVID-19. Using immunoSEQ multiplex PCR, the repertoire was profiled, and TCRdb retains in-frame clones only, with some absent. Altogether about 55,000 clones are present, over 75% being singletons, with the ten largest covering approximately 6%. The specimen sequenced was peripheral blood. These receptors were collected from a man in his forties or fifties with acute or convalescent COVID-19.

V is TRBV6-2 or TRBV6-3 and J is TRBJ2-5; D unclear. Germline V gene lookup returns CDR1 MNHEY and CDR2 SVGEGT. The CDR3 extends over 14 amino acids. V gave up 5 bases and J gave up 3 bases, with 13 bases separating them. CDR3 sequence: CASSIRRLEETQYF. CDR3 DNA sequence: TGTGCCAGCAGTATTCGACGACTTGAAGAGACCCAGTACTTC.

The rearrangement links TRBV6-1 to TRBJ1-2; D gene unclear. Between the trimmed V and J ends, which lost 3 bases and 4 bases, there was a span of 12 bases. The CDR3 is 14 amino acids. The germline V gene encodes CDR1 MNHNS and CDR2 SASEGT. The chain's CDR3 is CASSDLIEAYGYTF. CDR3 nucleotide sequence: TGTGCCAGCAGTGACCTCATAGAGGCCTATGGCTACACCTTC.

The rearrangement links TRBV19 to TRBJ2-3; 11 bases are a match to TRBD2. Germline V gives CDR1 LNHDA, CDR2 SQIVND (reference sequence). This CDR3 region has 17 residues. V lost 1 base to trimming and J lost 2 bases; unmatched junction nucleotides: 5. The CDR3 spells CASSIGRTSGSTDTQYF. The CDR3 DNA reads TGTGCCAGTAGTATAGGCCGGACTAGCGGGTCCACAGATACGCAGTATTTT.

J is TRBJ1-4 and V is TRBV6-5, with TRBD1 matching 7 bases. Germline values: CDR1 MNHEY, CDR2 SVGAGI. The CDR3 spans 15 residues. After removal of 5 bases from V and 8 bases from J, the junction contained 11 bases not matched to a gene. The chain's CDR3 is CASSRSGQQGEKLFF. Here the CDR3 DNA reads TGTGCCAGCAGTCGCTCGGGACAGCAGGGCGAAAAACTGTTTTTT.

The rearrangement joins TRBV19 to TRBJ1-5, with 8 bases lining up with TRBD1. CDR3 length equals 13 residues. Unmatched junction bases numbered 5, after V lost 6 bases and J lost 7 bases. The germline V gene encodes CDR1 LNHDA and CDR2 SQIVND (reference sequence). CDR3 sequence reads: CASSGQGQQPQHF. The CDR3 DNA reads TGTGCCAGTAGCGGACAGGGTCAACAGCCCCAGCATTTT.

For the CDR3, the DNA is TGTGCCAGCAGCCCGCACGGATCAAGGACAGGGCTACGCCGAAACACCATATATTTT. Residues: CASSPHGSRTGLRRNTIYF. V usage is TRBV3-1 (or the pseudogene TRBV3-2) and J usage is TRBJ1-3, with 8 bases identical to TRBD1. Looked up from germline, CDR1 is LGHDT and CDR2 is YNNKEL (reference sequence). Losses at the gene ends were 4 bases for V and 5 bases for J; bases not matched to a gene: 19. The CDR3 is made up of 19 amino acids.

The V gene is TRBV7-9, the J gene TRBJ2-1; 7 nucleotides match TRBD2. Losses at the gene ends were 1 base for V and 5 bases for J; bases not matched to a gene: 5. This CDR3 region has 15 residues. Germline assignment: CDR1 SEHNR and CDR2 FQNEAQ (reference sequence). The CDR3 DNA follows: TGTGCCAGCAGCTTAGTCTGGCGGGAGCACAATGAGCAGTTCTTC. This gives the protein CASSLVWREHNEQFF.

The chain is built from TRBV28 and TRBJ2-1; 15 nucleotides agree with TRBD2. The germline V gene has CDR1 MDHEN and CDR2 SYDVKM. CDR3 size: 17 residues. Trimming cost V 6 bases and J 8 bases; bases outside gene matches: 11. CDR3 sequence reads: CASSPKTGTSGRYEQFF. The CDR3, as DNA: TGTGCCAGCAGCCCTAAAACCGGGACTAGCGGGAGGTATGAGCAGTTCTTC.

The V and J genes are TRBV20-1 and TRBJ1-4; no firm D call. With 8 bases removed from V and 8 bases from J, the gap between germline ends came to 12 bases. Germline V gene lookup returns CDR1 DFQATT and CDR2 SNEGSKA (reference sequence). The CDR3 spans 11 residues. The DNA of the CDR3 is TGCAGTCTGGGGAGAGGGGAAAAACTGTTTTTT. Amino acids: CSLGRGEKLFF.

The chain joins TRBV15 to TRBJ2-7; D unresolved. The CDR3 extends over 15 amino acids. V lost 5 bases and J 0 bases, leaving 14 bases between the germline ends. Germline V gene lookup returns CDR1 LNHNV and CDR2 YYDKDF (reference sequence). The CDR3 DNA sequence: TGTGCCACCAGCCCCCGCCCCGGAGCCTCCTACGAGCAGTACTTC. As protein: CATSPRPGASYEQYF. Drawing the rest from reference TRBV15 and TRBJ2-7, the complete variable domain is DAMVIQNPRYQVTQFGKPVTLSCSQTLNHNVMYWYQQKSSQAPKLLFHYYDKDFNNEADTPDNFQSRRPNTSFCFLDIRSPGLGDTAMYLCATSPRPGASYEQYFGPGTRLTVT.

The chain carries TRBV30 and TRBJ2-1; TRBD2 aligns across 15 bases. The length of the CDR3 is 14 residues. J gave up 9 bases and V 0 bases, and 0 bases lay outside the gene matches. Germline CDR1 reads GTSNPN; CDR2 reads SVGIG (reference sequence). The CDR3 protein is CAWSVGLAGGEQFF. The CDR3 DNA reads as TGTGCCTGGAGTGTGGGACTAGCGGGAGGTGAGCAGTTCTTC. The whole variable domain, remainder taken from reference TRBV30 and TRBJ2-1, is SQTIHQWPATLVQPVGSPLSLECTVEGTSNPNLYWYRQAAGRGLQLLFYSVGIGQISSEVPQNLSASRPQDRQFILSSKKLLLSDSGFYLCAWSVGLAGGEQFFGPGTRLTVL.

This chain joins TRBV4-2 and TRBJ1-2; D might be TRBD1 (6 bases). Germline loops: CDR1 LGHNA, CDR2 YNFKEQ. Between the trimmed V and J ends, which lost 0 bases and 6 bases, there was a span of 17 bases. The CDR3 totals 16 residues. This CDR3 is CASSQDNGRGQDGYTF. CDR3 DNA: TGTGCCAGCAGCCAAGACAATGGCAGGGGACAAGATGGCTACACCTTC.

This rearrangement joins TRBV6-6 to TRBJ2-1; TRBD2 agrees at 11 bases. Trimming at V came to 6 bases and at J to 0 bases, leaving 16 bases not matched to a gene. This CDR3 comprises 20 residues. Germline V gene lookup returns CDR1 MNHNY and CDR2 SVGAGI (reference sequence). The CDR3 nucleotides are TGTGCCAGCAGCCGGGGGCGAACTAGCGGGAGCTACAGCTCCTACAATGAGCAGTTCTTC. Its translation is CASSRGRTSGSYSSYNEQFF.

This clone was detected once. The CDR3: CASSYSTRGNGEQYF. The CDR3 coding sequence is TGTGCCAGCAGTTACTCAACTAGAGGCAATGGCGAGCAGTACTTC. This chain uses TRBV6-5 with TRBJ2-7; tentative D call: TRBD2 (5 bases). V lost 0 bases to trimming and J lost 6 bases, with 15 bases between them. The V gene's germline CDR1 is MNHEY and CDR2 SVGAGI. CDR3 size: 15 residues.

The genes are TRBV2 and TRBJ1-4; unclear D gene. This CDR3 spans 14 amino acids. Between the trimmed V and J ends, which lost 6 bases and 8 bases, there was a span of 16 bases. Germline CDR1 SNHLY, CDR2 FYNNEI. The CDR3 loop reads CASRAGGWNEKLFF. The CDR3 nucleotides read TGTGCCAGCAGGGCTGGAGGGTGGAACGAAAAACTGTTTTTT.

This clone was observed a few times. The CDR3 nucleotides read TGTGCCACCAGTGATCAACGACAGGCGGGCAATCAGCCCCAGCATTTT. This gives the protein CATSDQRQAGNQPQHF. This chain uses TRBV24-1 with TRBJ1-5, with D tentatively TRBD1 (6 bases). The germline V and J ends were trimmed by 3 bases and 2 bases, with 13 bases remaining between them. The CDR3 loop spans 16 amino acids. The germline gives CDR1 KGHDR, CDR2 SFDVKD.

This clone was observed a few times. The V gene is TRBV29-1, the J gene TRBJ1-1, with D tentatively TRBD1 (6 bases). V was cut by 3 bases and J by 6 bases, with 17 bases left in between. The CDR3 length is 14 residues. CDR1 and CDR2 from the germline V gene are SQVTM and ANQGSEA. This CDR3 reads CSVDSWASGAEAFF. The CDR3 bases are TGCAGCGTTGATTCGTGGGCGTCAGGGGCTGAAGCTTTCTTT.

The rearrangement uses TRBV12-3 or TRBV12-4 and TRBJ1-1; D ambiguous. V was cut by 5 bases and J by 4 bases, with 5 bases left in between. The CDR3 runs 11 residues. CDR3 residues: CASSVSTEAFF. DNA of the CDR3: TGTGCCAGCAGTGTGAGCACTGAAGCTTTCTTT.

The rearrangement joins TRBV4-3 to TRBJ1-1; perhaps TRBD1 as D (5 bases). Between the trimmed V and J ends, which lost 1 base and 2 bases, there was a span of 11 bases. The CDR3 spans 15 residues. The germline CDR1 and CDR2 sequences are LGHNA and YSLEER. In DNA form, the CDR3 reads TGCGCCAGCAGCCAAGGTCGGGGGATAAACACTGAAGCTTTCTTT. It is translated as CASSQGRGINTEAFF.

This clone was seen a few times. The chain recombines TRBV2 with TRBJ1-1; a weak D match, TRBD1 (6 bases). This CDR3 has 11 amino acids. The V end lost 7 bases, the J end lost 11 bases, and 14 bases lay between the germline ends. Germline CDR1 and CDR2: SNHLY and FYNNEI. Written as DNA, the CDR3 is TGTGCCAGCACCTCGGGCGACAGGGCTTTCTTT. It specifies CASTSGDRAFF.

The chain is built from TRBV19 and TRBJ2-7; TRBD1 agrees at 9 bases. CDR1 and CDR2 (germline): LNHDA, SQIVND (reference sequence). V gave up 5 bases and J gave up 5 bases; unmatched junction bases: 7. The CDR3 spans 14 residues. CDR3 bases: TGTGCCAGTAGTCCGGGACAGGGACGAGACGAGCAGTACTTC. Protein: CASSPGQGRDEQYF.

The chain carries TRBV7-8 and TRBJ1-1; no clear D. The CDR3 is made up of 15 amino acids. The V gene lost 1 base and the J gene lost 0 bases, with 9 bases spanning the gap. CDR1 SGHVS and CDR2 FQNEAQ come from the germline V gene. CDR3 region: CASSLGGVMNTEAFF. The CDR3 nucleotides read TGTGCCAGCAGCTTAGGCGGGGTCATGAACACTGAAGCTTTCTTT. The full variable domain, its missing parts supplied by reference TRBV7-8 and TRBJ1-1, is GAGVSQSPRYKVAKRGQDVALRCDPISGHVSLFWYQQALGQGPEFLTYFQNEAQLDKSGLPSDRFFAERPEGSVSTLKIQRTQQEDSAVYLCASSLGGVMNTEAFFGQGTRLTVV.

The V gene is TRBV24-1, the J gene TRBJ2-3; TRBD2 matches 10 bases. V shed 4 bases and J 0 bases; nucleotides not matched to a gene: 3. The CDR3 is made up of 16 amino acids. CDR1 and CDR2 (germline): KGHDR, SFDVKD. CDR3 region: CATSDLAGASTDTQYF. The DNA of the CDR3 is TGTGCCACCAGTGACCTAGCGGGAGCTAGCACAGATACGCAGTATTTT.

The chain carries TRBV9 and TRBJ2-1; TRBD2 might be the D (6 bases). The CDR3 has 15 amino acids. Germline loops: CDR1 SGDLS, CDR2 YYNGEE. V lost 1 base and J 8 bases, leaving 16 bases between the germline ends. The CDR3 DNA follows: TGTGCCAGCAGCGTAACGGGGACTTATGGCGATGAGCAGTTCTTC. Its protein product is CASSVTGTYGDEQFF.

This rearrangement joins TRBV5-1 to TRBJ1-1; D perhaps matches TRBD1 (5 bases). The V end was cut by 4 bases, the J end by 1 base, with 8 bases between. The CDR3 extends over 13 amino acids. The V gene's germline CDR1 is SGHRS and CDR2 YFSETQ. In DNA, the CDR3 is TGCGCCAGCAGCGACAGTAGGAACACTGAAGCTTTCTTT. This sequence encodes CASSDSRNTEAFF.

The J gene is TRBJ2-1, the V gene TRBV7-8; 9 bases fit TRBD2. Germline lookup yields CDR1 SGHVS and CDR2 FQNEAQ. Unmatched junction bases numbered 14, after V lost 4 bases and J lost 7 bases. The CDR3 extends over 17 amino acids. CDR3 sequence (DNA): TGTGCCAGCAGCTCCGTTGCGGGAGGGCCCCTAAGAAATGAGCAGTTCTTC. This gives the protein CASSSVAGGPLRNEQFF.

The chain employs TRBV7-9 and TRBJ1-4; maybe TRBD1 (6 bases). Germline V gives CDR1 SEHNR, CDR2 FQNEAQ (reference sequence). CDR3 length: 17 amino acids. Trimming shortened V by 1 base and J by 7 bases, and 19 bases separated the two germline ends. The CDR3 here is CASSLGNSAGAGEKLFF. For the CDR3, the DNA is TGTGCCAGCAGCTTAGGTAACTCTGCGGGGGCAGGTGAAAAACTGTTTTTT.

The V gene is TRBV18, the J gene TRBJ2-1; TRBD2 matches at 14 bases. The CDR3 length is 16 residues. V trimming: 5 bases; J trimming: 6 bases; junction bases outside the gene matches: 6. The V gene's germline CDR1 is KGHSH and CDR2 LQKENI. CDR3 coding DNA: TGTGCCAGCTCAAGGGGACTAGCGGGAGCGGGCAATGAGCAGTTCTTC. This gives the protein CASSRGLAGAGNEQFF.

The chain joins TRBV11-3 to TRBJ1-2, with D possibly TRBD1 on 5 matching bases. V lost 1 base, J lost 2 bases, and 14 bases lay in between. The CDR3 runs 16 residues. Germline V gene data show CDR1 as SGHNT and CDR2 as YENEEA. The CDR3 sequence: CASSLGPRGDNYGYTF. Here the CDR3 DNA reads TGTGCCAGCAGCTTAGGCCCCCGGGGGGACAACTATGGCTACACCTTC.